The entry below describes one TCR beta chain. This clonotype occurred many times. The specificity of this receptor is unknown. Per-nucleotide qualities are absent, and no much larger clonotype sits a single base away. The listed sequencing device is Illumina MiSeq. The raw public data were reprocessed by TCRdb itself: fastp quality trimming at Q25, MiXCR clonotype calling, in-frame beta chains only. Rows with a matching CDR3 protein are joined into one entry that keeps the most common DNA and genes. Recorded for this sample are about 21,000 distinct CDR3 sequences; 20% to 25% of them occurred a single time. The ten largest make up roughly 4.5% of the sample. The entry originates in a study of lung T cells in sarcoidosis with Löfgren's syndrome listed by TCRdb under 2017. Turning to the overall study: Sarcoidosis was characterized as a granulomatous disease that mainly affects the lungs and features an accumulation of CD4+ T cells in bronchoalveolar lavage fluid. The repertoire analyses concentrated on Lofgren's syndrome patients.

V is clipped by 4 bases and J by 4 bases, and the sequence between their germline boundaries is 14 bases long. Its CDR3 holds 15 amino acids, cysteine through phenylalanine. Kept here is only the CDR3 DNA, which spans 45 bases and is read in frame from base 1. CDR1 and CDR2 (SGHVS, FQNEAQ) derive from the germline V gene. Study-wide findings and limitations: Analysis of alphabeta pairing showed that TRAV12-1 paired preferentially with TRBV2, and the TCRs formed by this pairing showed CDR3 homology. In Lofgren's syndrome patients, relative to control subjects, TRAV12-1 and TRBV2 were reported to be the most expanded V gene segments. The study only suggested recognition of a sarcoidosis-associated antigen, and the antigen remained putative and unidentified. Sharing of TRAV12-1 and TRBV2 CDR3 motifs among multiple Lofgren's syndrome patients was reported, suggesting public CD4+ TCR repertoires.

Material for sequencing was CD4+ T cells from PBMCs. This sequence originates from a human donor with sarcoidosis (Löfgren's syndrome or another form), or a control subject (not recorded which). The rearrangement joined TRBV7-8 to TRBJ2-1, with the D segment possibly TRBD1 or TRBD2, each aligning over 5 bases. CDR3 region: CASSWSGTPYNEQFF. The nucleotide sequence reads TGTGCCAGCAGCTGGTCCGGGACGCCATACAATGAGCAGTTCTTC.